These T cell receptor beta chains were read from a single sample in a study of blood T cell repertoires in COVID-19. Sequenced by immunoSEQ multiplex PCR; TCRdb stores in-frame clones only, minus some. The sample consists of under 70,000 clones, roughly 70% of them appearing once. The source material was peripheral blood. Source of these receptors: a woman in her 70s with acute or convalescent COVID-19. Both conserved end residues are part of each CDR3. A D gene is named only where the DNA matches it firmly. Clone size appears in some rows only: once, few, many, or a class for an expanded clone.

TRBJ1-5	TRBV6-5	.	.	CASLYSYSNQPQHF	TGTGCCAGTCTTTACAGCTATAGCAATCAGCCCCAGCATTTT
TRBJ2-5	TRBV11-2	.	.	CASARARETQYF	TGTGCCAGCGCGAGAGCGAGGGAGACCCAGTACTTC
TRBJ1-2	TRBV5-1	once	.	CASSSGQTNYGYTF	TGCGCCAGCAGCTCAGGACAGACTAACTATGGCTACACCTTC
TRBJ2-3	TRBV10-3	.	TRBD2	CAISAGTSGGTDTQYF	TGTGCCATCAGCGCCGGGACTAGCGGGGGCACAGATACGCAGTATTTT
TRBJ1-6	TRBV11-2	.	TRBD1	CASSPQGARYNSPLHF	TGTGCCAGCAGTCCACAGGGGGCGCGGTACAATTCACCCCTCCACTTT
TRBJ1-2	TRBV11-2	once	.	CASSPPPPRGYTF	TGTGCCAGCAGCCCCCCCCCACCGCGTGGCTACACCTTC
TRBJ2-6	TRBV6-6	few	TRBD1	CASSHKQGAAGANVLTF	TGTGCCAGCAGTCATAAACAGGGGGCGGCTGGGGCCAACGTCCTGACTTTC
TRBJ2-3	TRBV7-8	.	.	CASSLWEVNTQYF	TGTGCCAGCAGCTTATGGGAGGTGAATACGCAGTATTTT
TRBJ2-1	TRBV4-1	.	TRBD1	CASSQTTGGKQFF	TGCGCCAGCAGCCAAACCACAGGGGGGAAGCAGTTCTTC
TRBJ1-1	TRBV13	.	TRBD1	CASSFQQGVVFF	TGTGCCAGCAGCTTCCAACAGGGGGTGGTTTTCTTT
TRBJ2-7	TRBV5-8	.	.	CASRSLQRGEQYF	TGTGCCAGCAGATCTCTCCAGCGTGGCGAGCAGTACTTC
TRBJ1-2	TRBV24-1	.	.	CATSDFGQGYTF	TGTGCCACCAGTGATTTCGGACAAGGCTACACCTTC
TRBJ1-3	TRBV30	.	.	CAWKAGARYSGNTIYF	TGTGCCTGGAAGGCAGGGGCACGTTACTCTGGAAACACCATATATTTT
TRBJ1-6	TRBV25-1	.	.	CASSGLGQYNSPLHF	TGTGCCAGCAGTGGCCTGGGCCAGTATAATTCACCCCTCCACTTT
TRBJ1-2	TRBV5-6	.	.	CASSLAGSLGYTF	TGTGCCAGCAGCTTGGCCGGTTCTCTTGGCTACACCTTC
TRBJ1-2	TRBV3-1/TRBV3-2	.	.	CASSLTGNGYTF	TGTGCCAGCAGCCTCACGGGGAATGGCTACACCTTC